The text below deals with one T cell receptor (beta chain). This record comes from a study of blood T cell repertoires in COVID-19. Here immunoSEQ multiplex PCR was the method, and the copy in TCRdb shows in-frame clones only, minus some. Here the sample spans 100,000 to 150,000 clones, 60% to 85% being singletons. The CDR3 length is 15 residues. Germline V gene sequence: CDR1 MNHEY, CDR2 SVGAGI. V lost 6 bases and J lost 6; bases outside the gene matches: 10. The chain is built from TRBV6-5 and TRBJ1-2; 10 nucleotides line up with TRBD1. The receptor's source is a man between 70 and 80 years old with acute or convalescent COVID-19. Sequencing was done on a sample of peripheral blood. The CDR3 here is CASSTTGQGRDGYTF. The CDR3 DNA reads TGTGCCAGCAGCACTACGGGACAGGGGAGGGATGGCTACACCTTC.